This is a list of T cell receptor beta chains from one sample in a study of patients and donors after allogeneic stem cell transplantation. TCRdb re-analysed the RT-PCR reads in MiXCR, keeping a single row per CDR3 protein. The sample contains some 150,000 distinct CDR3 sequences, about a third of which appear only once. Sequencing was done on a sample of blood, either unsorted or a sorted T cell fraction (not recorded which). These receptors all stem from a human donor who was either an allogeneic HSCT recipient or a stem cell or donor lymphocyte infusion donor (not recorded which). It is not recorded whose cells these are; they may come from a transplant donor. The CDR3 runs from the conserved cysteine through the conserved F or W. A D gene is named only where the DNA matches it firmly. Where a row states a size, it is once, few, many or the class of an expanded clone; other rows omit it.

j_call d_call v_call clone_size cdr3_aa cdr3_nt
TRBJ1-4 NA TRBV7-9 NA CASTSPPGDSLFF TGTGCCAGCACCTCACCCCCAGGGGATTCACTGTTTTTT
TRBJ1-6 NA TRBV7-6 NA CASSLVQGTNSPLHF TGTGCCAGCAGCTTAGTGCAGGGGACCAATTCACCCCTCCACTTT
TRBJ2-3 NA TRBV5-6 NA CASSPTNTDTQYF TGTGCCAGCAGCCCCACGAACACAGATACGCAGTATTTT
TRBJ1-6 NA TRBV5-4 NA CASSYGPGPLHF TGTGCCAGCAGTTATGGACCAGGGCCCCTCCACTTT
TRBJ2-5 NA TRBV24-1 once CATSDGADGQETQYF TGTGCCACCAGTGATGGGGCTGACGGGCAGGAGACCCAGTACTTC
TRBJ1-6 NA TRBV7-2 NA CASRRADNSPLHF TGTGCCAGCAGAAGGGCCGATAATTCACCCCTCCACTTT
TRBJ1-2 NA TRBV29-1 few CSVEIGEGYTF TGCAGCGTTGAAATCGGGGAAGGCTACACCTTC
TRBJ1-5 NA TRBV27 few CASSPIGLPSHQPQHF TGTGCCAGCAGTCCGATTGGGCTCCCGAGCCATCAGCCCCAGCATTTT
TRBJ2-3 NA TRBV12-3/TRBV12-4 few CASSLLGHLSTDTQYF TGTGCCAGCAGCCTCCTAGGGCACTTGAGCACAGATACGCAGTATTTT
TRBJ1-2 NA TRBV20-1 NA CSARGGWQGVTYTF TGCAGTGCTAGAGGGGGTTGGCAGGGAGTGACCTACACCTTC
TRBJ1-6 NA TRBV10-3 NA CALQISPLHF TGTGCCCTACAGATTTCACCCCTCCACTTT
TRBJ1-1 NA TRBV6-1 NA CASSTWTRDTEAFF TGTGCCAGCAGTACTTGGACGAGAGACACTGAAGCTTTCTTT
TRBJ1-6 NA TRBV6-6 many CASSDHLTPLHF TGTGCCAGCAGTGATCACTTAACACCCCTCCACTTT
TRBJ2-2 NA TRBV12-3/TRBV12-4 NA CASSPAPRGVELFF TGTGCCAGCAGTCCCGCCCCTAGGGGCGTGGAGCTGTTTTTT
TRBJ1-1 NA TRBV12-3/TRBV12-4 NA CASSGPPPEAFF TGTGCCAGCAGCGGACCTCCCCCTGAAGCTTTCTTT
TRBJ1-5 NA TRBV7-2 NA CASSFPLDNGDYSNQPQHF TGTGCCAGCAGCTTTCCTTTAGACAATGGGGACTATAGCAATCAGCCCCAGCATTTT
TRBJ1-6 TRBD1 TRBV6-5 NA CASSSSGTGVNNSPLHF TGTGCCAGCAGTTCCTCCGGGACAGGGGTGAATAATTCACCCCTCCACTTT
TRBJ2-2 NA TRBV3-1 NA CASSQRLVATGELFF TGTGCCAGCAGCCAAAGGCTAGTTGCCACCGGGGAGCTGTTTTTT
TRBJ1-5 NA TRBV12-3/TRBV12-4 few CASRPNRVQPQHF TGTGCCAGCAGACCCAACAGGGTGCAGCCCCAGCATTTT
TRBJ2-5 NA TRBV24-1 few CATSDLRVGETQYF TGTGCCACCAGTGATTTGCGAGTGGGCGAGACCCAGTACTTC
TRBJ1-1 NA TRBV13 few CASSDQTANTEAFF TGTGCCAGCAGCGATCAGACAGCGAACACTGAAGCTTTCTTT
TRBJ1-1 NA TRBV7-2 NA CASSLPRGKTEAFF TGTGCCAGCAGCCTACCGCGGGGTAAGACTGAAGCTTTCTTT
TRBJ1-2 NA TRBV7-6 NA CASSPDPYGYTF TGTGCCAGCTCACCGGACCCTTATGGCTACACCTTC
TRBJ1-1 NA TRBV12-3/TRBV12-4 NA CASKAALGDTEAFF TGTGCCTCAAAGGCGGCCTTAGGAGACACTGAAGCTTTCTTT
TRBJ1-4 NA TRBV7-9 NA CASNLMTDEKLFF TGTGCCAGCAACTTAATGACAGATGAAAAACTGTTTTTT
TRBJ1-5 NA TRBV7-9 NA CASSPPGPDQPQHF TGTGCCAGCAGCCCACCGGGGCCCGATCAGCCCCAGCATTTT
TRBJ2-2 NA TRBV12-3/TRBV12-4 few CASTPSEGKSRTGELFF TGTGCCAGCACCCCTTCGGAGGGAAAGAGTCGTACCGGGGAGCTGTTTTTT
TRBJ2-7 NA TRBV27 once CASGGHVDEQYF TGTGCCAGCGGGGGCCACGTGGACGAGCAGTACTTC
TRBJ2-2 NA TRBV9 once CASTPAGAGELFF TGTGCCAGCACTCCGGCGGGTGCCGGGGAGCTGTTTTTT
TRBJ2-2 NA TRBV7-3 NA CASSPGRIANTGELFF TGTGCCAGCAGCCCGGGACGGATAGCGAACACCGGGGAGCTGTTTTTT
TRBJ1-1 NA TRBV1 NA CTSRRNTENTEAFF TGCACCAGCAGGCGGAACACGGAGAACACTGAAGCTTTCTTT
TRBJ1-2 NA TRBV5-1 few CASSPGPVEGYTF TGCGCCAGCAGCCCGGGGCCAGTGGAGGGCTACACCTTC
TRBJ1-2 NA TRBV6-5 NA CASSSRTDHYGYTF TGTGCCAGCAGTTCGCGGACAGACCACTATGGCTACACCTTC
TRBJ2-5 NA TRBV6-6 few CASTGGLTRTQYF TGTGCCAGTACTGGAGGGCTCACGCGGACCCAGTACTTC
TRBJ1-4 NA TRBV20-1 few CSARDLDRATNEKLFF TGCAGTGCTAGAGACCTAGACCGAGCAACTAATGAAAAACTGTTTTTT
TRBJ2-1 TRBD2 TRBV29-1 NA CSVQRGGYEQFF TGCAGCGTCCAACGGGGGGGGTATGAGCAGTTCTTC
TRBJ2-7 NA TRBV20-1 NA CSARDRAGRSYEQYF TGCAGTGCTAGAGACCGGGCGGGCCGTTCCTACGAGCAGTACTTC
TRBJ1-5 NA TRBV10-3 NA CAISEPHRGGNQPQHF TGTGCCATCAGTGAGCCTCACCGGGGCGGCAATCAGCCCCAGCATTTT
TRBJ1-2 NA TRBV12-3/TRBV12-4 few CASSFSGNGYTF TGTGCCAGCAGTTTCTCTGGGAATGGCTACACCTTC
TRBJ1-2 NA TRBV9 few CASRARDGDYGYTF TGTGCCAGCAGAGCCCGGGACGGAGACTATGGCTACACCTTC
TRBJ1-3 NA TRBV5-1 NA CASSLEEGGGLLSGNTIYF TGCGCCAGCAGCTTGGAAGAGGGAGGAGGACTACTCTCTGGAAACACCATATATTTT
TRBJ2-1 NA TRBV12-3/TRBV12-4 few CASSSGPLGVF TGTGCCAGCAGTTCCGGTCCTCTTGGGGTGTTC
TRBJ2-2 NA TRBV3-1 NA CASSQTRNTGELFF TGTGCCAGCAGCCAGACCCGGAACACCGGGGAGCTGTTTTTT
TRBJ2-1 NA TRBV5-1 NA CASSLVPYKQFF TGCGCCAGCAGCTTGGTCCCGTATAAGCAGTTCTTC
TRBJ2-5 NA TRBV4-2 NA CASSEKETQYF TGTGCCAGCAGCGAAAAAGAGACCCAGTACTTC
TRBJ2-4 NA TRBV29-1 NA CSVEDPGLAKNIQYF TGCAGCGTTGAAGATCCAGGGCTAGCCAAAAACATTCAGTACTTC
TRBJ1-3 TRBD1 TRBV28 few CASSFMDRTPGNTIYF TGTGCCAGCAGTTTCATGGACAGGACTCCTGGAAACACCATATATTTT
TRBJ2-4 NA TRBV6-6 NA CASSLILLAKNIQYF TGTGCCAGCAGTTTAATTTTATTAGCCAAAAACATTCAGTACTTC
TRBJ1-4 NA TRBV29-1 few CSVEERSGKLFF TGCAGCGTTGAGGAAAGGTCGGGAAAACTGTTTTTT
TRBJ2-7 NA TRBV10-3 NA CATWDGDTSYEQYF TGTGCCACATGGGACGGGGACACCTCCTACGAGCAGTACTTC
TRBJ1-5 NA TRBV16 NA CASSLMGSDQPQHF TGTGCCAGCAGCCTAATGGGGTCCGATCAGCCCCAGCATTTT
TRBJ2-7 NA TRBV27 few CASSIGISYEQYF TGTGCCAGCAGTATCGGGATCTCCTACGAGCAGTACTTC
TRBJ2-3 NA TRBV15 NA CATSRVGDTQYF TGTGCCACCAGCAGAGTAGGAGATACGCAGTATTTT
TRBJ1-3 NA TRBV6-6 NA CASSYMTPNSGNTIYF TGTGCCAGCAGCTATATGACGCCTAACTCTGGAAACACCATATATTTT
TRBJ1-4 NA TRBV7-9 few CASSQVDEREGEKLFF TGTGCCAGCAGCCAGGTGGACGAACGGGAGGGTGAAAAACTGTTTTTT
TRBJ2-2 NA TRBV9 NA CASSDPGPKLFF TGTGCCAGCAGCGATCCGGGCCCTAAGCTGTTTTTT
TRBJ1-2 NA TRBV12-3/TRBV12-4 NA CASTSPPDRGYGYTF TGTGCCAGCACCTCCCCCCCCGACCGGGGCTATGGCTACACTTTC
TRBJ1-5 NA TRBV4-1 once CASSQVSTLSNQPQHF TGCGCCAGCAGCCAAGTTTCTACGCTCTCTAATCAGCCCCAGCATTTT
TRBJ1-1 NA TRBV5-5 few CASTSGPMNTEAFF TGTGCCAGCACCTCGGGGCCTATGAACACTGAAGCTTTCTTT
TRBJ2-2 NA TRBV5-1 few CASSLAGYWNTGELFF TGCGCCAGCAGCTTGGCTGGGTATTGGAACACCGGGGAGCTGTTTTTT